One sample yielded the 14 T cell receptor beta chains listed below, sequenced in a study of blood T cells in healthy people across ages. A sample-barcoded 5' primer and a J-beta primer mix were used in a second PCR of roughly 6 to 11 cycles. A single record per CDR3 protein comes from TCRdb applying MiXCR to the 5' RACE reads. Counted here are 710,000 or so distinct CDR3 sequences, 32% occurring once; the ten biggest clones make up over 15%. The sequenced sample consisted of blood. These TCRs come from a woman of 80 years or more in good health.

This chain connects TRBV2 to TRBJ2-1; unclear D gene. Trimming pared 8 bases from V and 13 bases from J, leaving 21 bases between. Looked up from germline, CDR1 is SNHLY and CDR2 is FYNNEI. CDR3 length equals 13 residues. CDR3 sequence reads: CASAQFVAETQFF. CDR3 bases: TGTGCCAGCGCCCAGTTTGTTGCAGAGACCCAGTTCTTC.

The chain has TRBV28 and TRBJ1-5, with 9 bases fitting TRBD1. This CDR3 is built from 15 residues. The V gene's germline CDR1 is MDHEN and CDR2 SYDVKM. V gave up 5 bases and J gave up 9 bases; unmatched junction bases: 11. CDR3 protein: CASSTSGQGKGPQHF. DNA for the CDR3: TGTGCCAGCAGTACCTCGGGACAGGGTAAGGGGCCCCAGCATTTT.

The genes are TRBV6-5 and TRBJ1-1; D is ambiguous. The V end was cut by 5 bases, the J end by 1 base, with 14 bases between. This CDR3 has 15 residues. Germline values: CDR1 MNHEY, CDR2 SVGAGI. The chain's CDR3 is CASSRPRTANTEAFF. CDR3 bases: TGTGCCAGCAGTCGCCCGCGTACCGCGAACACTGAAGCTTTCTTT.

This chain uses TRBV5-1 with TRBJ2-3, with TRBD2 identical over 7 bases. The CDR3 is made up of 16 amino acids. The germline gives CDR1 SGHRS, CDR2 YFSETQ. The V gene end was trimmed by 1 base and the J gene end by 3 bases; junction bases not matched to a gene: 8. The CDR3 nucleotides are TGCGCCAGCAGCTTGAAGGCGGGAGAGTATACAGATACGCAGTATTTT. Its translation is CASSLKAGEYTDTQYF. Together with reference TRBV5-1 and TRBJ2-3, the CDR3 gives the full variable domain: KAGVTQTPRYLIKTRGQQVTLSCSPISGHRSVSWYQQTPGQGLQFLFEYFSETQRNKGNFPGRFSGRQFSNSRSEMNVSTLELGDSALYLCASSLKAGEYTDTQYFGPGTRLTVL.

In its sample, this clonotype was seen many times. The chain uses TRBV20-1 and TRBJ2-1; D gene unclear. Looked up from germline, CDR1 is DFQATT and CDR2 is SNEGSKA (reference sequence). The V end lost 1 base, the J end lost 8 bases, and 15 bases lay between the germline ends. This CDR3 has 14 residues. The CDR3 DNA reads TGCAGTGCTAGAGTGCCGGGTGCCAATTATGAGCAGTTCTTC. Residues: CSARVPGANYEQFF.

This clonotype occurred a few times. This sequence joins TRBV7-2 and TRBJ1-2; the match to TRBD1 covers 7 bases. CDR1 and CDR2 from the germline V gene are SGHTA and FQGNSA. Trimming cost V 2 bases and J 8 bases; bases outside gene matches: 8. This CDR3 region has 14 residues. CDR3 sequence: CASSLNTGVGGYTF. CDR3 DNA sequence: TGTGCCAGCAGCTTAAATACAGGGGTAGGCGGCTACACCTTC. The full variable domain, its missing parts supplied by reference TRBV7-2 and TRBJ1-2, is GAGVSQSPSNKVTEKGKDVELRCDPISGHTALYWYRQSLGQGLEFLIYFQGNSAPDKSGLPSDRFSAERTGGSVSTLTIQRTQQEDSAVYLCASSLNTGVGGYTFGSGTRLTVV.

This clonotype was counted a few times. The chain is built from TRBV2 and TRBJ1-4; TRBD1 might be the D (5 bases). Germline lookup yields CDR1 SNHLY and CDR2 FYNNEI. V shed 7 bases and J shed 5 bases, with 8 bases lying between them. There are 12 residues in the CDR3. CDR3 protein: CASNRMNEKLFF. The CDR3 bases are TGTGCCAGCAACAGGATGAATGAAAAACTGTTTTTT.

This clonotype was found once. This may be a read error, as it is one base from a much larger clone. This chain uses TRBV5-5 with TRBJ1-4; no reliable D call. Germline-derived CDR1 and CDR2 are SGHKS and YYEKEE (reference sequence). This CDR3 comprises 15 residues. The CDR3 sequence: CTSSDPQSPREKLFF. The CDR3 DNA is TGTACCAGCAGCGACCCACAGTCACCAAGAGAAAAACTGTTTTTT. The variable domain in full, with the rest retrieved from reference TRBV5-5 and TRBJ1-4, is DAGVTQSPTHLIKTRGQQVTLRCSPISGHKSVSWYQQVLGQGPQFIFQYYEKEERGRGNFPDRFSARQFPNYSSELNVNALLLGDSALYLCTSSDPQSPREKLFFGSGTQLSVL.

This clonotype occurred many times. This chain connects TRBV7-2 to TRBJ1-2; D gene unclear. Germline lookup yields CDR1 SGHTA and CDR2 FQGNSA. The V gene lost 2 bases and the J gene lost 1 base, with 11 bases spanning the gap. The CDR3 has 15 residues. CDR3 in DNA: TGTGCCAGCAGCTTACTTCAGCTAATTAACTATGGCTACACCTTC. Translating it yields CASSLLQLINYGYTF.

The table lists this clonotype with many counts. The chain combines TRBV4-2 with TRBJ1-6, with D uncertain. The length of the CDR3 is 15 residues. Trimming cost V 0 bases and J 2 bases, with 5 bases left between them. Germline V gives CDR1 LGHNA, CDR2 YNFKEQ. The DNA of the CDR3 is TGTGCCAGCAGCCAAGAGGGCACCTATAATTCACCCCTCCACTTT. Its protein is CASSQEGTYNSPLHF.

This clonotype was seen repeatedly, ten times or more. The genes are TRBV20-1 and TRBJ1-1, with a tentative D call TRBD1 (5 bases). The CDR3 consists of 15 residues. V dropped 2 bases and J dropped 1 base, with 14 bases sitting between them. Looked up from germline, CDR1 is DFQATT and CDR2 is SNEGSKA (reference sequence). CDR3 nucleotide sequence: TGCAGTGCTAGACCCGGGGCTTGGGCGAACACTGAAGCTTTCTTT. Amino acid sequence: CSARPGAWANTEAFF.

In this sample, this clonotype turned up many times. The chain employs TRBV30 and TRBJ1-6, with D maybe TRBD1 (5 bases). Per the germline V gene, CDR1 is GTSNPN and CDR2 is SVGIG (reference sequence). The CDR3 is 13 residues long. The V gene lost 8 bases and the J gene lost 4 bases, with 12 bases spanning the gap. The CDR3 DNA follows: TGTGCCCTCGGGACCGATTATAATTCACCCCTCCACTTT. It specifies CALGTDYNSPLHF.

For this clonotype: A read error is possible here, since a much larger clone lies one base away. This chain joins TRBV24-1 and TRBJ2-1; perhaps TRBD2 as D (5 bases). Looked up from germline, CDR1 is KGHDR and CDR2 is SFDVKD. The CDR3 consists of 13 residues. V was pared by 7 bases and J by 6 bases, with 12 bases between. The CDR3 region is CATRALGANEQFF. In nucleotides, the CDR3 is TGTGCCACCAGGGCCCTGGGAGCCAATGAGCAGTTCTTC.

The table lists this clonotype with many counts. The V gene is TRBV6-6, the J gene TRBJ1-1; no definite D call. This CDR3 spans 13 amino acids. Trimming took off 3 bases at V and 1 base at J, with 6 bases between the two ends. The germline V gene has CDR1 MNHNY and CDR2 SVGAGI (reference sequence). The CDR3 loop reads CASSYGGNTEAFF. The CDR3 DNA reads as TGTGCCAGCAGTTATGGCGGGAACACTGAAGCTTTCTTT.